Listed below are T cell receptor beta chains from one sample, sequenced in a study of T-cell memory formation after mild COVID-19. Using its own MiXCR run on the 5' RACE reads, TCRdb lists one record per CDR3 protein. Among roughly 560,000 distinct CDR3 sequences listed, roughly 20% were seen once. Material for sequencing was PBMCs or a T cell subset sorted from them (not recorded which). These receptors were obtained from an adult woman who had mild COVID-19 (a few samples of this study predate the infection). Cell type and time point are not known. Each CDR3 is given with its conserved first and last residue. Fields, in order: clone size, D gene, J gene, CDR3 length, V gene, CDR3 protein, CDR3 DNA. D genes are given only for firm matches. Clone sizes are given selectively: once, few, many, or a class where the clone is expanded.

abundance: few; d_gene: TRBD1; j_gene: TRBJ2-1; len: 14; v_gene: TRBV12-3/TRBV12-4; CDR3aa: CASSLDRDRGEQFF; CDR3nt: TGTGCCAGCAGTCTCGACCGGGACAGGGGTGAGCAGTTCTTC
abundance: NA; d_gene: NA; j_gene: TRBJ2-7; len: 16; v_gene: TRBV7-9; CDR3aa: CASSFGEPGPGYEQYF; CDR3nt: TGTGCCAGCAGCTTTGGGGAGCCGGGACCTGGCTACGAGCAGTACTTC
abundance: many; d_gene: TRBD2; j_gene: TRBJ2-1; len: 15; v_gene: TRBV5-1; CDR3aa: CASSPLAGPYNEQFF; CDR3nt: TGCGCCAGCAGCCCACTAGCGGGGCCTTACAATGAGCAGTTCTTC
abundance: few; d_gene: TRBD2; j_gene: TRBJ2-7; len: 17; v_gene: TRBV10-3; CDR3aa: CAISESRLAGSSYEQYF; CDR3nt: TGTGCCATCAGTGAGTCGCGACTAGCGGGAAGCTCCTACGAGCAGTACTTC
abundance: many; d_gene: TRBD1; j_gene: TRBJ2-5; len: 14; v_gene: TRBV5-1; CDR3aa: CASSFGQGQETQYF; CDR3nt: TGTGCCAGCAGTTTTGGACAGGGACAAGAGACCCAGTACTTC
abundance: NA; d_gene: TRBD1; j_gene: TRBJ1-2; len: 15; v_gene: TRBV9; CDR3aa: CASSVDQGTVYGYTF; CDR3nt: TGTGCCAGCAGCGTAGATCAGGGGACAGTCTATGGCTACACCTTC
abundance: few; d_gene: TRBD2; j_gene: TRBJ2-5; len: 16; v_gene: TRBV3-1; CDR3aa: CASCHSSGAKGETQYF; CDR3nt: TGTGCCAGCTGCCACTCTAGCGGGGCAAAAGGAGAGACCCAGTACTTC
abundance: few; d_gene: NA; j_gene: TRBJ2-2; len: 16; v_gene: TRBV7-8; CDR3aa: CASSPKRDRITGELFF; CDR3nt: TGTGCCAGCAGCCCCAAAAGGGACCGCATCACCGGGGAGCTGTTTTTT
abundance: NA; d_gene: TRBD2; j_gene: TRBJ2-1; len: 20; v_gene: TRBV30; CDR3aa: CAWSVFGTSGVKGFYNEQFF; CDR3nt: TGTGCCTGGAGTGTATTTGGGACTAGCGGGGTGAAGGGTTTCTACAATGAGCAGTTCTTC
abundance: few; d_gene: NA; j_gene: TRBJ2-7; len: 17; v_gene: TRBV18; CDR3aa: CASSPRVGDGGDYEQYF; CDR3nt: TGTGCCAGCTCACCACGGGTCGGAGATGGAGGAGATTACGAGCAGTACTTC
abundance: few; d_gene: TRBD1; j_gene: TRBJ1-5; len: 15; v_gene: TRBV19; CDR3aa: CASKWSGQGIKPQHF; CDR3nt: TGTGCCAGTAAGTGGTCGGGACAGGGGATTAAGCCCCAGCATTTT
abundance: many; d_gene: NA; j_gene: TRBJ2-1; len: 13; v_gene: TRBV7-9; CDR3aa: CASSLVAYNEQFF; CDR3nt: TGTGCCAGCAGTCTAGTAGCCTACAATGAGCAGTTCTTC
abundance: NA; d_gene: NA; j_gene: TRBJ2-3; len: 11; v_gene: TRBV29-1; CDR3aa: CSVTLADTQYF; CDR3nt: TGCAGCGTGACCTTGGCAGATACGCAGTATTTT
abundance: NA; d_gene: NA; j_gene: TRBJ1-1; len: 13; v_gene: TRBV4-1; CDR3aa: CASSHHLNTEAFF; CDR3nt: TGCGCCAGCAGCCATCACCTGAACACTGAAGCTTTCTTT
abundance: few; d_gene: TRBD1; j_gene: TRBJ1-3; len: 12; v_gene: TRBV4-1; CDR3aa: CASSQATGGIYF; CDR3nt: TGCGCCAGCAGCCAAGCGACAGGGGGCATATATTTT
abundance: NA; d_gene: NA; j_gene: TRBJ1-1; len: 14; v_gene: TRBV7-2; CDR3aa: CASSRLGKNTEAFF; CDR3nt: TGTGCCAGCAGCCGACTGGGGAAGAACACTGAAGCTTTCTTT
abundance: many; d_gene: NA; j_gene: TRBJ2-2; len: 14; v_gene: TRBV6-1; CDR3aa: CASILTGNTGELFF; CDR3nt: TGTGCCAGCATCCTGACAGGGAACACCGGGGAGCTGTTTTTT
abundance: NA; d_gene: TRBD2; j_gene: TRBJ2-3; len: 15; v_gene: TRBV27; CDR3aa: CASSSRGEAADTQYF; CDR3nt: TGTGCCAGCAGTTCCCGGGGGGAAGCAGCAGATACGCAGTATTTT
abundance: NA; d_gene: NA; j_gene: TRBJ2-4; len: 15; v_gene: TRBV12-3/TRBV12-4; CDR3aa: CASSRDGVAKNIQYF; CDR3nt: TGTGCCAGCAGTCGCGACGGAGTAGCCAAAAACATTCAGTACTTC